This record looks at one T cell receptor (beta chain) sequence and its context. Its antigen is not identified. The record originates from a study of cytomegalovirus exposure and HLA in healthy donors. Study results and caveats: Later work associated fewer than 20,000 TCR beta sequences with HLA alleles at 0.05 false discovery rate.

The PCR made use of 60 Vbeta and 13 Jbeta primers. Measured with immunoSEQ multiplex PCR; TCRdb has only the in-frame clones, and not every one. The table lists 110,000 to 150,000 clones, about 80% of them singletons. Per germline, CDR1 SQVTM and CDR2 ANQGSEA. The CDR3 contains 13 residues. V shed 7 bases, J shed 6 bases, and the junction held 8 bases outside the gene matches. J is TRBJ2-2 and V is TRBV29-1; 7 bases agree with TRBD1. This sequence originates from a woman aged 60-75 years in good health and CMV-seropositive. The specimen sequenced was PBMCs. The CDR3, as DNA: TGCAGCGCTTCGACAGGGCTTGCCGGGGAGCTGTTTTTT. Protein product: CSASTGLAGELFF.